These T cell receptor beta chains were read from a single sample in a study of blood T cell repertoires in COVID-19. TCRdb keeps only in-frame clones here, not all; method: immunoSEQ multiplex PCR. The sample includes hundreds of thousands of clones, 80% to 90% of them seen just once. Sequenced material: PBMCs or T cells enriched from blood (not recorded which). These TCRs come from a young woman who had recovered from COVID-19. Both conserved end residues are trimmed from each CDR3. The order of the fields is D gene, V gene, CDR3 protein. D genes are given only for firm matches.

d_gene: .; v_gene: TRBV15; CDR3aa: ATSRTPAIYGYT
d_gene: .; v_gene: TRBV5-1; CDR3aa: ASSPDRYGYT
d_gene: .; v_gene: TRBV9; CDR3aa: ASKGEGYGYT
d_gene: .; v_gene: TRBV2; CDR3aa: ASRAQGTDTQY
d_gene: .; v_gene: TRBV10-3; CDR3aa: AISESTTGGANVLT
d_gene: .; v_gene: TRBV5-1; CDR3aa: ASSRYADTGTNSPLH
d_gene: TRBD1; v_gene: TRBV19; CDR3aa: ASRRWGQDDNQPQH
d_gene: TRBD2; v_gene: TRBV4-2; CDR3aa: ASSQQSTAAGGIETQY
d_gene: TRBD1; v_gene: TRBV28; CDR3aa: ASSLWDRGPTEAF
d_gene: TRBD2; v_gene: TRBV11-3; CDR3aa: ASSLDRGGGSYNEQF
d_gene: .; v_gene: TRBV7-2; CDR3aa: ASSLEPTGWYGYT
d_gene: .; v_gene: TRBV11-3; CDR3aa: ASSPVRGWDIQY
d_gene: .; v_gene: TRBV9; CDR3aa: ASSVVQDTQY
d_gene: .; v_gene: TRBV6-1; CDR3aa: ASSRGNSPLH
d_gene: TRBD1; v_gene: TRBV5-1; CDR3aa: ASSFGGRGDTEAF
d_gene: TRBD1; v_gene: TRBV14; CDR3aa: ASSQGPGTAYNEQF
d_gene: .; v_gene: TRBV25-1; CDR3aa: ASTPLAGANYGYT
d_gene: .; v_gene: TRBV27; CDR3aa: ASSFNPQGSTGELF
d_gene: .; v_gene: TRBV27; CDR3aa: ASSARGLDTQY
d_gene: .; v_gene: TRBV11-1; CDR3aa: ASSLRGRNTEAF
d_gene: .; v_gene: TRBV6-5; CDR3aa: ASSQGGNSPLH
d_gene: TRBD2; v_gene: TRBV5-1; CDR3aa: ASSLGGAETQY
d_gene: .; v_gene: TRBV19; CDR3aa: ASSSGTIAYNEQF
d_gene: .; v_gene: TRBV5-1; CDR3aa: ASSPQLAGYSYEQY
d_gene: .; v_gene: TRBV24-1; CDR3aa: ATSDSYSNQPQH
d_gene: TRBD2; v_gene: TRBV28; CDR3aa: ASSTWTSGGQETQY
d_gene: .; v_gene: TRBV21-1; CDR3aa: ASEAGERKESGNTIY
d_gene: .; v_gene: TRBV28; CDR3aa: ASSLDIGRDYGYT
d_gene: .; v_gene: TRBV5-6; CDR3aa: ASSLRAGQPQH
d_gene: .; v_gene: TRBV7-9; CDR3aa: ASSLSGSRGRDEQF
d_gene: .; v_gene: TRBV18; CDR3aa: ASSPRGGSYEQY
d_gene: TRBD2; v_gene: TRBV7-8; CDR3aa: ASSLRFTVRGGLSETQY
d_gene: .; v_gene: TRBV7-9; CDR3aa: ASPRGGRPQH
d_gene: .; v_gene: TRBV6-6; CDR3aa: ASIQAMKAF
d_gene: TRBD1; v_gene: TRBV19; CDR3aa: ASSSGQGTYEQY
d_gene: .; v_gene: TRBV7-9; CDR3aa: ASSLVGSLYEQY
d_gene: TRBD2; v_gene: TRBV18; CDR3aa: ASSIAGTTQNEQF
d_gene: TRBD1; v_gene: TRBV10-1; CDR3aa: ASSESTGRYETQY
d_gene: .; v_gene: TRBV12-5; CDR3aa: ASGLVSEPPGTQY
d_gene: .; v_gene: TRBV5-1; CDR3aa: ASSYPDTEAF
d_gene: .; v_gene: TRBV12-3/TRBV12-4; CDR3aa: ASSLYGAGELF